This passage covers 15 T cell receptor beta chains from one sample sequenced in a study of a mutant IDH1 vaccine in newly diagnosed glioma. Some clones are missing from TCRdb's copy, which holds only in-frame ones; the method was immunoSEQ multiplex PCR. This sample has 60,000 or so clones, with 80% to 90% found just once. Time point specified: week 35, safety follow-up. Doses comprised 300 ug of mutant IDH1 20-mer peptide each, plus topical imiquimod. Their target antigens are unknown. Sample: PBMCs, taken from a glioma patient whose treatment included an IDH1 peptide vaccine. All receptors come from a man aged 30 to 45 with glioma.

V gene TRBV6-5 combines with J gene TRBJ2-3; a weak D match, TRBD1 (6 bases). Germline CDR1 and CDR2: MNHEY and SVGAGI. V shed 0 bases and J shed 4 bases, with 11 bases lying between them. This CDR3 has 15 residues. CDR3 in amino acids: CASSYSGAGSDTQYF. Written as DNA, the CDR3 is TGTGCCAGCAGTTACTCGGGGGCCGGATCAGATACGCAGTATTTT.

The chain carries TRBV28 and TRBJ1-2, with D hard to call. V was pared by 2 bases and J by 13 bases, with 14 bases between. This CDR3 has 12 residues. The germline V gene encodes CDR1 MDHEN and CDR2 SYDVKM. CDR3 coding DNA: TGTGCCAGCAGTTTACTGGTCAGGAGCCCCACCTTC. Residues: CASSLLVRSPTF.

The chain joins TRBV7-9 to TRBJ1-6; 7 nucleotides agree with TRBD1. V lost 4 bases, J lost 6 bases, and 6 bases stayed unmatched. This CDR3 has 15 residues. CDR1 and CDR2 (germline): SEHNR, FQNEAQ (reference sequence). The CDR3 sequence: CASSSDGTANSPLHF. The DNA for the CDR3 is TGTGCCAGCAGCTCCGACGGGACAGCTAATTCACCCCTCCACTTT.

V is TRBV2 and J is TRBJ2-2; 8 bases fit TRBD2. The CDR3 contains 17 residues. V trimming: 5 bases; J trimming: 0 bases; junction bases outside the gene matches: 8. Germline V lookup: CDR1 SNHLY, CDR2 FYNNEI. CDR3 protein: CASSFSGGTPNTGELFF. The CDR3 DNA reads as TGTGCCAGCAGTTTTTCGGGGGGGACACCGAACACCGGGGAGCTGTTTTTT.

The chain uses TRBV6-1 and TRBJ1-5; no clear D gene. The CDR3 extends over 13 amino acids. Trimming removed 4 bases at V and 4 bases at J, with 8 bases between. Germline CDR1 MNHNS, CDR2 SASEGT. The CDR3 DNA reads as TGTGCCAGCAGTGCTGCCAGTAATCAGCCCCAGCATTTT. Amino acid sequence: CASSAASNQPQHF.

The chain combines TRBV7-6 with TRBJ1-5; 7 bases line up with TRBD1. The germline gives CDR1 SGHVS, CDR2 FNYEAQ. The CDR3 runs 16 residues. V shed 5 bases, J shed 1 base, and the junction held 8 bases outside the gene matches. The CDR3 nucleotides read TGTGCCAGCAGCGCCAACAGGGGAGGCAGCAATCAGCCCCAGCATTTT. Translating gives CASSANRGGSNQPQHF.

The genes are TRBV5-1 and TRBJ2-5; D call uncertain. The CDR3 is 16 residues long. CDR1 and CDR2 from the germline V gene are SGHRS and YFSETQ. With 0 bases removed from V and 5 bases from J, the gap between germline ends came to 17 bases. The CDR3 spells CASSLASSPQGETQYF. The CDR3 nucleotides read TGCGCCAGCAGCTTGGCCAGTTCACCCCAAGGGGAGACCCAGTACTTC. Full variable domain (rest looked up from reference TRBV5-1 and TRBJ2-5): KAGVTQTPRYLIKTRGQQVTLSCSPISGHRSVSWYQQTPGQGLQFLFEYFSETQRNKGNFPGRFSGRQFSNSRSEMNVSTLELGDSALYLCASSLASSPQGETQYFGPGTRLLVL.

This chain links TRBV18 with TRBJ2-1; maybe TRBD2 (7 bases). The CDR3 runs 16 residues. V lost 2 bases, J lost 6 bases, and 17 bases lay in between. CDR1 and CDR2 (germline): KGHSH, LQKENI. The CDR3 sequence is CASSPFPGGQVNEQFF. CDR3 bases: TGTGCCAGCTCACCATTTCCGGGGGGCCAAGTCAATGAGCAGTTCTTC.

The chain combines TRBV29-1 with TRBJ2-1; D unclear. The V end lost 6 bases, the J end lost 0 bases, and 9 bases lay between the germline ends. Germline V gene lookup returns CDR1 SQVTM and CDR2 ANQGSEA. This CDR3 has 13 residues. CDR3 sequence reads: CSVKPSSYNEQFF. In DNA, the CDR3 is TGCAGCGTCAAACCAAGCTCCTACAATGAGCAGTTCTTC.

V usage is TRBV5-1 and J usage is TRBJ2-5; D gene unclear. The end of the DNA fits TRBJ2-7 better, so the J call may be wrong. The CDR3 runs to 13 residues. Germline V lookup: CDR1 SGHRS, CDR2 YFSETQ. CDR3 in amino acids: CASSLRAPYEQYF. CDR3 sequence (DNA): TGCGCCAGCAGCTTGAGGGCCCCGTACGAGCAGTACTTC.

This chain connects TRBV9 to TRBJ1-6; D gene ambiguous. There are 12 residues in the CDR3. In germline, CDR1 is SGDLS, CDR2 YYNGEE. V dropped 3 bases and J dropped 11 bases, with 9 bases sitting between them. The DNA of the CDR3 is TGTGCCAGCAGCGAAGGGTTCCCACCCCTCCACTTT. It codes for CASSEGFPPLHF.

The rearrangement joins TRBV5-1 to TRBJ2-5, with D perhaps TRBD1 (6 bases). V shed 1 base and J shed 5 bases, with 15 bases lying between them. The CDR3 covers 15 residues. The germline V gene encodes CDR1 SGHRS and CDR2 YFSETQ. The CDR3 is CASSLFPGVGETQYF. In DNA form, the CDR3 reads TGCGCCAGCAGCTTGTTTCCAGGGGTGGGGGAGACCCAGTACTTC.

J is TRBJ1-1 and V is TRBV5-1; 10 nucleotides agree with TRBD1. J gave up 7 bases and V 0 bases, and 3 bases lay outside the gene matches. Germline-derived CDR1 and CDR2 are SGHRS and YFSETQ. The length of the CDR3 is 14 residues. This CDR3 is CASSLVGQGSEAFF. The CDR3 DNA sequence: TGCGCCAGCAGCTTGGTGGGACAGGGGAGTGAAGCTTTCTTT.

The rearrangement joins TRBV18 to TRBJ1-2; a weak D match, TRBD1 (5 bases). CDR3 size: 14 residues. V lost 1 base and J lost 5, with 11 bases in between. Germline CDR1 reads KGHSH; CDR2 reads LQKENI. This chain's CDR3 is CASSPQGQGYGYTF. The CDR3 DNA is TGTGCCAGCTCACCACAAGGGCAGGGTTATGGCTACACCTTC.

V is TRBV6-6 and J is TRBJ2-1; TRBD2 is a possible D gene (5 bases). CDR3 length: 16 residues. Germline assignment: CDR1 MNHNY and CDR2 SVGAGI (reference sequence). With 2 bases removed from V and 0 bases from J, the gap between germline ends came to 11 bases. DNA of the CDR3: TGTGCCAGCAGTTACCAGGACTCTAGCTCCTACAATGAGCAGTTCTTC. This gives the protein CASSYQDSSSYNEQFF.